What follows are 3 T cell receptor beta chains derived from one specimen sequenced in a study of blood T cell repertoires in COVID-19. Here immunoSEQ multiplex PCR was the method, and the copy in TCRdb shows in-frame clones only, minus some. The data contain 95,000 to 150,000 clones, approximately 83% of them singletons. The specimen was peripheral blood. The origin of the receptors is a woman of 80 years or more with acute or convalescent COVID-19.

In this sample, this clone turned up a few times. The chain has TRBV6-5 and TRBJ1-1; D is perhaps TRBD1 (6 bases). The CDR3 covers 11 residues. Germline values: CDR1 MNHEY, CDR2 SVGAGI. V lost 6 bases and J lost 8, with 10 bases in between. The CDR3 nucleotides are TGTGCCAGCAGAGCCGACAGGGAAGCTTTCTTT. It encodes CASRADREAFF.

V gene TRBV6-5 combines with J gene TRBJ2-3, with 8 bases that match TRBD2. V was pared by 2 bases and J by 3 bases, with 4 bases of the junction left unmatched. CDR1 is MNHEY, CDR2 SVGAGI, per germline. The CDR3 loop spans 15 amino acids. The CDR3 protein is CASSYLAGGTDTQYF. The CDR3 nucleotides read TGTGCCAGCAGTTACCTTGCGGGGGGTACAGATACGCAGTATTTT.

The rearrangement uses TRBV15 and TRBJ1-5, with TRBD1 as a possible D gene (6 bases). Germline V gene data show CDR1 as LNHNV and CDR2 as YYDKDF (reference sequence). V was pared by 5 bases and J by 3 bases, with 14 bases between. This CDR3 is 15 amino acids long. This CDR3 is CATSSPGVPNQPQHF. The DNA for the CDR3 is TGTGCCACCAGCTCCCCAGGGGTTCCCAATCAGCCCCAGCATTTT.